What follows are 5 T cell receptor beta chains derived from one specimen sequenced in a study of PD-1 blockade in classical Hodgkin lymphoma. Repertoires were generated with immunoSEQ multiplex PCR, while TCRdb's copy carries only in-frame clones and drops some. The table records around 30,000 clones, around 89% of them present only once. Time point defined: newly diagnosed, previously untreated cHL patient sample. Thawed PBMCs were the source of CD4+ T cells, purified by magnetic negative selection. Sequenced input: CD4+ T cells from blood. These receptor sequences come from a human donor with classical Hodgkin lymphoma.

The chain joins TRBV5-1 to TRBJ2-5; the D gene could be TRBD1 or TRBD2 (6 bases each). Germline V lookup: CDR1 SGHRS, CDR2 YFSETQ. This CDR3 region has 15 residues. V lost 3 bases and J 5 bases, leaving 17 bases between the germline ends. The CDR3 reads CASSSRLGGGETQYF. Written as DNA, the CDR3 is TGCGCCAGCAGCTCCCGGTTGGGGGGCGGTGAGACCCAGTACTTC.

This chain connects TRBV6-6 to TRBJ2-5, with D unresolved. Germline V gene sequence: CDR1 MNHNY, CDR2 SVGAGI (reference sequence). The CDR3 extends over 11 amino acids. The ends were cut back, 6 bases at V and 1 base at J, with 3 bases in the middle. As DNA, the CDR3 is TGTGCCAGCAGCACCCAAGAGACCCAGTACTTC. Its protein product is CASSTQETQYF.

The V gene is TRBV6-1, the J gene TRBJ1-5, with a possible D match to TRBD1 (6 bases). CDR1 MNHNS and CDR2 SASEGT come from the germline V gene. CDR3 length equals 14 residues. V was clipped by 5 bases and J by 4 bases, with 12 bases between them. CDR3 protein: CASSPRDRNQPQHF. CDR3 bases: TGTGCCAGCAGTCCCCGAGACAGGAATCAGCCCCAGCATTTT.

This clone has just one count. V and J are TRBV9 and TRBJ1-2; TRBD1 might be the D (6 bases). Germline V CDR1 and CDR2: SGDLS, YYNGEE. The CDR3 spans 14 residues. V was pared by 0 bases and J by 6 bases, with 12 bases between. CDR3 DNA: TGTGCCAGCAGCGTAGGTTTCAGGGGCCATGGCTACACCTTC. The encoded protein is CASSVGFRGHGYTF.

The rearrangement uses TRBV28 and TRBJ2-1; possible D gene TRBD1, 5 bases. Deletions cut 3 bases from V and 4 bases from J, with 7 bases between. Germline CDR1 is MDHEN and CDR2 is SYDVKM. The CDR3 length is 13 residues. CDR3 sequence: CASSLDIYNEQFF. CDR3 nucleotide sequence: TGTGCCAGCAGTTTGGACATATACAATGAGCAGTTCTTC. Together with reference TRBV28 and TRBJ2-1, the CDR3 gives the full variable domain: DVKVTQSSRYLVKRTGEKVFLECVQDMDHENMFWYRQDPGLGLRLIYFSYDVKMKEKGDIPEGYSVSREKKERFSLILESASTNQTSMYLCASSLDIYNEQFFGPGTRLTVL.